Shown below are 19 T cell receptor beta chains from a single sample sequenced in a study of CD8+ T cells in alopecia areata. Following extraction, RNA underwent reverse transcription to cDNA, which served as the sequencing template. Libraries were prepared by immunoSEQ multiplex PCR; TCRdb keeps only in-frame clonotypes and omits some of them. The data hold about 130,000 clones, with around 50% observed a single time. Specified treatment: oral pan-JAK inhibitor, 5-10 mg twice daily. Sequencing was performed on CD8+ T cells sorted from blood, taken at week 4, from a patient treated with tofacitinib. All receptors come from a human donor with alopecia areata.

This sequence joins TRBV7-9 and TRBJ2-2, with D maybe TRBD2 (5 bases). The CDR3 extends over 16 amino acids. Between the trimmed V and J ends, which lost 2 bases and 3 bases, there was a span of 13 bases. CDR1 is SEHNR, CDR2 FQNEAQ, per germline (reference sequence). The CDR3 loop reads CASSLTEGEDTGELFF. For the CDR3, the DNA is TGTGCCAGCAGCTTAACAGAGGGCGAGGACACCGGGGAGCTGTTTTTT.

This chain connects TRBV9 to TRBJ2-7, with TRBD2 matching 9 bases. The ends lost 0 bases at V and 3 bases at J; junction bases unmatched: 4. This CDR3 spans 15 amino acids. The germline gives CDR1 SGDLS, CDR2 YYNGEE. DNA for the CDR3: TGTGCCAGCAGCGTAGGGTCGCGGGGGGGCTACGAGCAGTACTTC. It yields the protein CASSVGSRGGYEQYF.

CDR3 loop: CASGLHYGYTF. The CDR3 nucleotides read TGTGCTAGTGGTTTGCACTATGGCTACACCTTC. V gene TRBV12-5 combines with J gene TRBJ1-2; D uncertain. Germline loops: CDR1 LGHNT, CDR2 FRNRAP. The length of the CDR3 is 11 residues. Trimming cost V 2 bases and J 3 bases, with 1 base left between them.

V gene TRBV30 combines with J gene TRBJ1-4; D ambiguous. CDR3 length: 16 amino acids. The V end lost 0 bases, the J end lost 12 bases, and 23 bases lay between the germline ends. CDR1 is GTSNPN, CDR2 SVGIG, per germline (reference sequence). The CDR3 loop is CAWSVDGDPGYDELFF. DNA of the CDR3: TGTGCCTGGAGTGTAGATGGAGACCCAGGTTATGATGAACTGTTTTTT.

This sequence joins TRBV2 and TRBJ2-5; 7 bases agree with TRBD1. The germline V gene encodes CDR1 SNHLY and CDR2 FYNNEI. J was trimmed by 3 bases and V by 6 bases; bases with no gene match: 7. The CDR3 has 14 residues. The CDR3, as DNA: TGTGCCAGCAGGGAGACAGGGTTTGAAGAGACCCAGTACTTC. Translation gives CASRETGFEETQYF.

The chain uses TRBV2 and TRBJ2-1; no clear D. Trimming removed 7 bases at V and 8 bases at J, with 9 bases between. This CDR3 is built from 11 residues. Per the germline V gene, CDR1 is SNHLY and CDR2 is FYNNEI. For the CDR3, the DNA is TGTGCCAGCACGTTAGGGCATGAGCAGTTCTTC. This encodes CASTLGHEQFF.

The chain links TRBV30 to TRBJ2-2; D might be TRBD1 (6 bases). Trimming stripped 5 bases from V and 2 bases from J, with 12 bases between. This CDR3 has 14 residues. The germline V gene encodes CDR1 GTSNPN and CDR2 SVGIG (reference sequence). CDR3 DNA sequence: TGTGCCTGGGCCTGGACAGCTAACACCGGGGAGCTGTTTTTT. It codes for CAWAWTANTGELFF. The complete variable domain, with remaining parts taken from reference TRBV30 and TRBJ2-2, reads SQTIHQWPATLVQPVGSPLSLECTVEGTSNPNLYWYRQAAGRGLQLLFYSVGIGQISSEVPQNLSASRPQDRQFILSSKKLLLSDSGFYLCAWAWTANTGELFFGEGSRLTVL.

The chain carries TRBV5-1 and TRBJ2-7; D is perhaps TRBD2 (6 bases). Germline V CDR1 and CDR2: SGHRS, YFSETQ. This CDR3 contains 14 residues. Trimming removed 4 bases at V and 3 bases at J, with 14 bases between. For the CDR3, the DNA is TGCGCCAGCAGCCTGCTGGGGGGAAACTACGAGCAGTACTTC. Translation gives CASSLLGGNYEQYF.

The V gene is TRBV4-1, the J gene TRBJ1-1; D is unresolved. Per germline, CDR1 MGHRA and CDR2 YSYEKL. This CDR3 is built from 14 residues. V was clipped by 0 bases and J by 0 bases, with 5 bases between them. As DNA, the CDR3 is TGCGCCAGCAGCCAAGATCCAGTGAACACTGAAGCTTTCTTT. It codes for CASSQDPVNTEAFF.

The gene calls are TRBV4-1 and TRBJ1-4, with TRBD1 as a possible D gene (6 bases). The CDR3 runs to 16 residues. V was trimmed by 2 bases and J by 6 bases, leaving 16 bases between them. CDR1 and CDR2 from the germline V gene are MGHRA and YSYEKL. In DNA, the CDR3 is TGCGCCAGCAGCCAACCCCACCAGGGGTCGGATGAAAAACTGTTTTTT. Translating gives CASSQPHQGSDEKLFF.

This clone was seen a single time. The chain combines TRBV4-3 with TRBJ1-1; D ambiguous. V shed 1 base and J shed 3 bases, with 15 bases lying between them. Germline CDR1 LGHNA, CDR2 YSLEER. CDR3 length: 16 amino acids. Written as DNA, the CDR3 is TGCGCCAGCAGCCAAGTCCACGACCGATGGGACACTGAAGCTTTCTTT. It codes for CASSQVHDRWDTEAFF.

This clone showed up just a few times. This chain uses TRBV11-2 with TRBJ1-1; perhaps TRBD1 as D (6 bases). V lost 0 bases and J 5 bases, leaving 10 bases between the germline ends. CDR1 and CDR2 from the germline V gene are SGHAT and FQNNGV. The CDR3 totals 14 residues. CDR3 protein: CASSLDRGGTEAFF. In DNA, the CDR3 is TGTGCCAGCAGCTTAGACAGGGGTGGGACTGAAGCTTTCTTT.

In its sample, this clone was seen a few times. The chain carries TRBV29-1 and TRBJ2-1; TRBD1 aligns across 7 bases. V dropped 3 bases and J dropped 10; count of bases not matched to a gene: 15. Germline-derived CDR1 and CDR2 are SQVTM and ANQGSEA. The CDR3 is 15 residues long. CDR3 sequence reads: CSVEGAETGFWEQFF. The CDR3, as DNA: TGCAGCGTTGAGGGTGCCGAGACAGGGTTTTGGGAGCAGTTCTTC.

V and J are TRBV10-3 and TRBJ2-7, with TRBD1 matching 7 bases. CDR3 size: 16 residues. Germline V lookup: CDR1 ENHRY, CDR2 SYGVKD. Trimming removed 3 bases from V and 0 bases from J; junction bases left unmatched: 8. The CDR3 here is CAISEDRAGGSYEQYF. CDR3 nucleotide sequence: TGTGCCATCAGTGAAGACCGGGCAGGGGGCTCCTACGAGCAGTACTTC.

V is TRBV11-2 and J is TRBJ1-1, with a tentative D call TRBD1 (6 bases). Trimming took off 6 bases at V and 3 bases at J, with 23 bases between the two ends. The length of the CDR3 is 17 residues. Germline V gene sequence: CDR1 SGHAT, CDR2 FQNNGV. The CDR3 is CASSSFPLDRRDTEAFF. The CDR3 region has the DNA TGTGCCAGCAGTTCCTTCCCCCTCGACAGGCGGGACACTGAAGCTTTCTTT.

This sequence joins TRBV7-9 and TRBJ2-2; maybe TRBD2 (5 bases). CDR1 and CDR2 (germline): SEHNR, FQNEAQ (reference sequence). V lost 5 bases and J lost 6, with 13 bases in between. The CDR3 consists of 14 residues. The CDR3 is CASSPREGSGELFF. CDR3 sequence (DNA): TGTGCCAGCAGCCCCCGCGAGGGATCCGGGGAGCTGTTTTTT. Supplemented by reference TRBV7-9 and TRBJ2-2, the full variable domain reads DTGVSQNPRHKITKRGQNVTFRCDPISEHNRLYWYRQTLGQGPEFLTYFQNEAQLEKSRLLSDRFSAERPKGSFSTLEIQRTEQGDSAMYLCASSPREGSGELFFGEGSRLTVL.

This clone was picked up a small number of times. The chain uses TRBV14 and TRBJ1-5; possible D gene TRBD1, 5 bases. The V gene's germline CDR1 is SGHDN and CDR2 FVKESK. The CDR3 length is 13 residues. V dropped 0 bases and J dropped 7 bases, with 7 bases sitting between them. The CDR3 here is CASSQDWGQPQHF. The CDR3, as DNA: TGTGCCAGCAGCCAAGATTGGGGGCAGCCCCAGCATTTT.

For the CDR3, the DNA is TGCGCCAGTCAGGGGGCTCTACATGAAGCTTTCTTT. This sequence encodes CASQGALHEAFF. The chain couples TRBV5-1 to TRBJ1-1; 8 bases map to TRBD1. V was pared by 8 bases and J by 7 bases, with 7 bases of the junction left unmatched. This CDR3 contains 12 residues. Per the germline V gene, CDR1 is SGHRS and CDR2 is YFSETQ.

The chain is built from TRBV7-6 and TRBJ2-5; 7 nucleotides match TRBD1. V lost 3 bases and J lost 2; bases outside the gene matches: 6. This CDR3 region has 15 residues. The germline CDR1 and CDR2 sequences are SGHVS and FNYEAQ. CDR3 in amino acids: CASSFLGQPQETQYF. For the CDR3, the DNA is TGTGCCAGCAGCTTCCTGGGACAGCCGCAAGAGACCCAGTACTTC.